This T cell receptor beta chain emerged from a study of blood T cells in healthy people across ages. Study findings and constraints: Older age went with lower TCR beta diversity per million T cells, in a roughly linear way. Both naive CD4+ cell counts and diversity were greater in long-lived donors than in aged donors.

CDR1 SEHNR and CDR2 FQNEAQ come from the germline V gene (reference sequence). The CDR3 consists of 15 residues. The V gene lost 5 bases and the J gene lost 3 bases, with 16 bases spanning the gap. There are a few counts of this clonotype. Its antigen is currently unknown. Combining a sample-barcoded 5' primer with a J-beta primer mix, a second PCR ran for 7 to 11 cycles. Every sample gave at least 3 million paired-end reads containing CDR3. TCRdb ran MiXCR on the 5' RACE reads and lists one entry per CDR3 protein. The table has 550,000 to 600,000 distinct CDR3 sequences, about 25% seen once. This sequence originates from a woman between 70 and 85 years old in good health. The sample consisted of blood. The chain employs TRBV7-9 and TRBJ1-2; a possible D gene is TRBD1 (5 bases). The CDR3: CASSEAGREDYGYTF. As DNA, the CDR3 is TGTGCCAGCAGCGAAGCGGGCAGGGAAGACTATGGCTACACCTTC.